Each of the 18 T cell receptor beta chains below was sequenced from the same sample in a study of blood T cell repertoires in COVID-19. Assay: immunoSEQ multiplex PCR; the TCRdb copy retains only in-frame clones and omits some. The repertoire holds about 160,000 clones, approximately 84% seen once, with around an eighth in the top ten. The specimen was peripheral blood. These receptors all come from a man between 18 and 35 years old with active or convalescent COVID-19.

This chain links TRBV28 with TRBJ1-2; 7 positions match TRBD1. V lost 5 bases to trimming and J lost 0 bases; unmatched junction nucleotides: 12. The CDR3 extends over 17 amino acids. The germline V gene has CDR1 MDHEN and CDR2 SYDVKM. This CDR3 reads CASSLIGPGQPNYGYTF. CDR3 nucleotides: TGTGCCAGCAGTCTAATCGGCCCGGGACAGCCTAACTATGGCTACACCTTC.

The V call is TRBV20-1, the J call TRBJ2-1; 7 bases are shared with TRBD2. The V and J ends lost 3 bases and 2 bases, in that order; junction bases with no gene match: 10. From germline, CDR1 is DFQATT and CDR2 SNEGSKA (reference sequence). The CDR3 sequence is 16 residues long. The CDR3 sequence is CSASLSGRRPYNEQFF. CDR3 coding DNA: TGCAGTGCTAGTCTTTCCGGGAGGCGACCCTACAATGAGCAGTTCTTC.

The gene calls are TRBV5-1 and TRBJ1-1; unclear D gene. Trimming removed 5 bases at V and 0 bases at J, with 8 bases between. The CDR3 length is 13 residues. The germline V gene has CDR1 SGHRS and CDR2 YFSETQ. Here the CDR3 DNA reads TGCGCCAGCAGAGCAGGATTGAACACTGAAGCTTTCTTT. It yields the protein CASRAGLNTEAFF.

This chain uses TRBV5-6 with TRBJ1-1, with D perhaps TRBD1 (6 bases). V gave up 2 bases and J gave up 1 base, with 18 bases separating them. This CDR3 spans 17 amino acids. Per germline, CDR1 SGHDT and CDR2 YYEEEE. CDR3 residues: CASSFGLQGSGNTEAFF. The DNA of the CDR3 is TGTGCCAGCAGCTTTGGGCTACAGGGATCAGGGAACACTGAAGCTTTCTTT.

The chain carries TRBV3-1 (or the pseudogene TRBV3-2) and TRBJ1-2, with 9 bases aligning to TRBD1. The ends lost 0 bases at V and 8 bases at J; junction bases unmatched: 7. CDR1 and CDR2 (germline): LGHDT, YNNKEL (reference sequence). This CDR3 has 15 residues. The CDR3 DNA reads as TGTGCCAGCAGCCAAGACCCCGACAGGGGGAGAGGCTACACCTTC. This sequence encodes CASSQDPDRGRGYTF.

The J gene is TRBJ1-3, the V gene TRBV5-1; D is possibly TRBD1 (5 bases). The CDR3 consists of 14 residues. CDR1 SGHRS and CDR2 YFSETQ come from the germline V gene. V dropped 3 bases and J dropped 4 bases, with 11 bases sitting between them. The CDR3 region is CASSSGGSGNTIYF. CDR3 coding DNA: TGCGCCAGCAGCTCCGGGGGATCGGGAAACACCATATATTTT.

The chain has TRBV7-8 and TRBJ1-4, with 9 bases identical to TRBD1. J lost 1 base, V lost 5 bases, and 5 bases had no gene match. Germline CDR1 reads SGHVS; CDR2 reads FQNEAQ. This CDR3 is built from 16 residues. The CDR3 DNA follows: TGTGCCAGCAGCCCGACAGGGGGGGGAACTAATGAAAAACTGTTTTTT. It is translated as CASSPTGGGTNEKLFF.

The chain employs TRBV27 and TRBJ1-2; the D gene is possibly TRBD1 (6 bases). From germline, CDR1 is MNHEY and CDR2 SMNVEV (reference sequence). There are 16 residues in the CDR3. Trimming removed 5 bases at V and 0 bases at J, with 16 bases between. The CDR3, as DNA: TGTGCCAGCAGTCCGATTACAGGGCCATCTAACTATGGCTACACCTTC. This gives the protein CASSPITGPSNYGYTF.

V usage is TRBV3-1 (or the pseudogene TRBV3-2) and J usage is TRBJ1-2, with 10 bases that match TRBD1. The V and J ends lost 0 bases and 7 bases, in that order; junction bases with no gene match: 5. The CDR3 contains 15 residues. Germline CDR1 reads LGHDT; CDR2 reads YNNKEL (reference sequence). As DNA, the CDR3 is TGTGCCAGCAGCCAAGAGGGGACAGGGGTCGGTGGCTACACCTTC. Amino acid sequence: CASSQEGTGVGGYTF.

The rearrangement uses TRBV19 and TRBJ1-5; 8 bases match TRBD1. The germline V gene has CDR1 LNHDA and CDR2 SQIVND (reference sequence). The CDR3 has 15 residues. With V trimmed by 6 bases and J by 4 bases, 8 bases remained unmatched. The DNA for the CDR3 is TGTGCCAGTAGCCCCGGACAGGGTTGGAATCAGCCCCAGCATTTT. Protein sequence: CASSPGQGWNQPQHF.

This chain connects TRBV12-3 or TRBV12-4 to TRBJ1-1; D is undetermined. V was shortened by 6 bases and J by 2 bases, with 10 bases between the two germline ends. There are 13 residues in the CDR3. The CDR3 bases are TGTGCCAGCAGCCGACAACCAAACACTGAAGCTTTCTTT. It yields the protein CASSRQPNTEAFF.

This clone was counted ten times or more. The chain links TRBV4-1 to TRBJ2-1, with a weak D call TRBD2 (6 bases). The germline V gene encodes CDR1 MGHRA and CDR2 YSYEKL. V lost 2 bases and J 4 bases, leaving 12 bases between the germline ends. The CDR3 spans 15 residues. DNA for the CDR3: TGCGCCAGCAGCCAACCCCTAGCGAAATACAATGAGCAGTTCTTC. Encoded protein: CASSQPLAKYNEQFF.

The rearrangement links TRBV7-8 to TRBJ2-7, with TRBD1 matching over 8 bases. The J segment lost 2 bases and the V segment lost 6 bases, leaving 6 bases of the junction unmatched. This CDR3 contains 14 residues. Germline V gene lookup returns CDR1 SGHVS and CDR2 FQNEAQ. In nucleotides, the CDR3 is TGTGCCAGCAGTCGACAGGGGCGAACCTACGAGCAGTACTTC. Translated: CASSRQGRTYEQYF. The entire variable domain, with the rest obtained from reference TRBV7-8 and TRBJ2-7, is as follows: GAGVSQSPRYKVAKRGQDVALRCDPISGHVSLFWYQQALGQGPEFLTYFQNEAQLDKSGLPSDRFFAERPEGSVSTLKIQRTQQEDSAVYLCASSRQGRTYEQYFGPGTRLTVT.

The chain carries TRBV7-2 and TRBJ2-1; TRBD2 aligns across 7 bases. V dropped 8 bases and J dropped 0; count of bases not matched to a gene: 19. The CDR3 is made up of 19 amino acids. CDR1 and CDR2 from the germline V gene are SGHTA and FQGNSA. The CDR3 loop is CASSPRGPSGHSSYNEQFF. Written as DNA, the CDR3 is TGTGCCAGCTCCCCTAGGGGTCCTAGCGGTCATAGCTCCTACAATGAGCAGTTCTTC.

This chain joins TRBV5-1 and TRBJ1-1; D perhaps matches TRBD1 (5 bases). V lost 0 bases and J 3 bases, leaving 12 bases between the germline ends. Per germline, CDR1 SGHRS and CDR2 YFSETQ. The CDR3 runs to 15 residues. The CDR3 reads CASSLVGGMDTEAFF. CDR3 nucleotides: TGCGCCAGCAGCTTGGTCGGGGGGATGGACACTGAAGCTTTCTTT.

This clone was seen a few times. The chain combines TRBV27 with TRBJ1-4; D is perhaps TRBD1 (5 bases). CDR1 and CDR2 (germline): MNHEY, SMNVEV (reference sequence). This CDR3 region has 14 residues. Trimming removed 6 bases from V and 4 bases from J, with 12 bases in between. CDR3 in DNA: TGTGCCAGCAGCTCCGGGACTTTTAATGAAAAACTGTTTTTT. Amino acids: CASSSGTFNEKLFF.

Written as DNA, the CDR3 is TGTGCCAGCAGACCAGGGTTGACTAACTATGGCTACACCTTC. Protein: CASRPGLTNYGYTF. V gene TRBV7-2 combines with J gene TRBJ1-2, with D perhaps TRBD1 (5 bases). The CDR3 covers 14 residues. Per germline, CDR1 SGHTA and CDR2 FQGNSA. V was clipped by 6 bases and J by 0 bases, with 11 bases between them.

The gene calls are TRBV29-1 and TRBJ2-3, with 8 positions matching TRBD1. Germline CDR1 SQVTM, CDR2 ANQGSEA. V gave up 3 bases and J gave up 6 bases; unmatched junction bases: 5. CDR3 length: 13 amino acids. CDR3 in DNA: TGCAGCGTTGATCCCAGGGGGCTTGATACGCAGTATTTT. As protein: CSVDPRGLDTQYF.